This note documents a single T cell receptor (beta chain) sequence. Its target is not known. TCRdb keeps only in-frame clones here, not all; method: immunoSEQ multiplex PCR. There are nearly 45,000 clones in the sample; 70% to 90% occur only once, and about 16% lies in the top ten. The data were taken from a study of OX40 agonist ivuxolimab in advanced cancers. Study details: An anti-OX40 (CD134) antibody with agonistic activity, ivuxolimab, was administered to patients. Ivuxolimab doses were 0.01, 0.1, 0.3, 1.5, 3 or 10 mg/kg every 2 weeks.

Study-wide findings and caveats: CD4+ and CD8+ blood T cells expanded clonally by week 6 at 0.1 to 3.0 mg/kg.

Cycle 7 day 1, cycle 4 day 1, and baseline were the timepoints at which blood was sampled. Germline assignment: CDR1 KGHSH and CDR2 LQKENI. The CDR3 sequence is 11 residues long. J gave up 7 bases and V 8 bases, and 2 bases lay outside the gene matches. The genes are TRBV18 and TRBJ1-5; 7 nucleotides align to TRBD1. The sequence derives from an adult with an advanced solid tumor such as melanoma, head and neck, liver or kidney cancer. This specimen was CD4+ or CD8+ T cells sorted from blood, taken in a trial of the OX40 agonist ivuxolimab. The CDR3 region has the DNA TGTGCCAGCCAGGGGGAACAGCCCCAGCATTTT. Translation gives CASQGEQPQHF.